This TCR beta chain was sequenced in a study of human T cells and chemical hapten exposure. The wider study: Slight volume differences across pooled libraries mainly accounted for varying per-sample TCR yields. General observations from the study: Healthy people's immune response may differ from that of the donors, who had alopecia.

TCRdb analysed the RACE reads with MiXCR anew, one entry per CDR3 protein. The repertoire has 330,000 or so distinct CDR3 sequences, more than 5% of them found once; the top ten carry less than 6.5%. Notes on this clonotype: Its antigen is undetermined.

This CDR3 spans 15 amino acids. Germline-derived CDR1 and CDR2 are SEHNR and FQNEAQ (reference sequence). V was clipped by 6 bases and J by 5 bases, with 20 bases between them. Time point meaning: patch test 2, 6 weeks after DPC sensitization. Described treatment: therapeutic diphenylcyclopropenone sensitization with weekly scalp DPC. People who gave samples had alopecia, were 18 to 70 years old, and were suitable for DPC. The TCR originated in a young woman with alopecia areata. Some clones in this sample may be carry-over from other donors' samples. The material was whole blood, obtained in connection with sensitization to the hapten diphenylcyclopropenone (DPC). This chain uses TRBV7-9 with TRBJ2-7, with D possibly being TRBD1 (7 bases). For the CDR3, the DNA is TGTGCCAGCAGTCGCCGGGGGAACAGGGGCAACGAGCAGTACTTC. Protein product: CASSRRGNRGNEQYF.